What follows are 26 T cell receptor beta chains derived from one specimen sequenced in a study of blood T cells in healthy people across ages. Using a J-beta primer mix together with a sample-barcoded 5' primer, a second PCR was run for roughly 7 to 12 cycles. TCRdb reprocessed the 5' RACE reads with MiXCR, giving one entry per CDR3 protein. In the table there are fewer than 2,000,000 distinct CDR3 sequences, roughly 43% of which are singletons. Material: blood. These receptors were obtained from a human donor in good health.

At least ten counts were recorded for this clonotype. One end of the junction is discordant with germline, which a read error may explain. J is TRBJ2-5 and V is TRBV7-6; 15 bases agree with TRBD2. Germline V CDR1 and CDR2: SGHVS, FNYEAQ. CDR3 length: 15 amino acids. CDR3 nucleotide sequence: TGTGCCAGCAGCTTAGGGACTAGCGGGGGGGAGACGCAGTACTTC. Translated: CASSLGTSGGETQYF.

CDR3: CSALRDREGETQYF. The CDR3 DNA reads TGCAGTGCACTCCGGGACAGGGAAGGAGAGACCCAGTACTTC. The chain uses TRBV20-1 and TRBJ2-5, with 9 bases that match TRBD1. After removal of 6 bases from V and 4 bases from J, the junction contained 9 bases not matched to a gene. The germline CDR1 and CDR2 sequences are DFQATT and SNEGSKA (reference sequence). The CDR3 contains 14 residues.

This clonotype was observed at least ten times. The CDR3 loop is CASSLDRGRYEQYF. The CDR3 DNA reads TGTGCCAGCTCACTAGACAGGGGGCGTTACGAGCAGTACTTC. V is TRBV12-3 or TRBV12-4 and J is TRBJ2-7; 10 bases are a match to TRBD1. The CDR3 totals 14 residues. Germline trimming cut 8 bases from V and 4 bases from J; bases unmatched to any gene: 8.

The rearrangement joins TRBV7-8 to TRBJ1-5; tentatively, D is TRBD1 (5 bases). CDR1 is SGHVS, CDR2 FQNEAQ, per germline. The CDR3 is made up of 21 amino acids. Deletions cut 5 bases from V and 0 bases from J, with 29 bases between. CDR3 in amino acids: CASSPNRQGWARTHSNQPQHF. The CDR3, as DNA: TGTGCCAGCAGCCCCAACCGTCAGGGTTGGGCCAGAACACATAGCAATCAGCCCCAGCATTTT.

The chain joins TRBV4-1 to TRBJ2-7; a possible D gene is TRBD2 (5 bases). Trimming shortened V by 0 bases and J by 8 bases, and 14 bases separated the two germline ends. Germline CDR1 is MGHRA and CDR2 is YSYEKL. CDR3 size: 14 residues. CDR3 in DNA: TGCGCCAGCAGCCAAGAGGTATTTGGGAGACAGCAGTACTTC. This codes for CASSQEVFGRQQYF.

This sequence joins TRBV24-1 and TRBJ1-2, with a possible D match to TRBD1 (5 bases). The CDR3 contains 14 residues. Per the germline V gene, CDR1 is KGHDR and CDR2 is SFDVKD. Trimming left V 4 bases short and J 4 bases short, with 12 bases between. The CDR3 reads CATSDLDTLYGYTF. The CDR3, as DNA: TGTGCCACCAGTGACCTGGACACCCTCTATGGCTACACCTTC.

The chain carries TRBV6-5 and TRBJ2-7; the D is unclear. Deletions cut 7 bases from V and 3 bases from J, with 13 bases between. CDR1 and CDR2 from the germline V gene are MNHEY and SVGAGI. This CDR3 is 13 amino acids long. The chain's CDR3 is CASTDRAYYEQYF. CDR3 in DNA: TGTGCCAGCACGGACCGCGCTTACTACGAGCAGTACTTC.

This clonotype came up a few times. The chain joins TRBV7-7 to TRBJ2-1; D unresolved. Germline V gene data show CDR1 as SSHAT and CDR2 as FNYEAQ (reference sequence). The ends were cut back, 1 base at V and 5 bases at J, with 6 bases in the middle. This CDR3 spans 13 amino acids. CDR3 DNA sequence: TGTGCCAGCAGCTTAGGTTGGGACAATGAGCAGTTCTTC. Translated, it gives CASSLGWDNEQFF.

This clonotype was seen a few times. The chain carries TRBV9 and TRBJ1-2; perhaps TRBD1 as D (5 bases). From germline, CDR1 is SGDLS and CDR2 YYNGEE. Trimming cost V 5 bases and J 6 bases, with 17 bases left between them. The CDR3 sequence is 14 residues long. CDR3 residues: CASSLQGDLNGYTF. The DNA for the CDR3 is TGTGCCAGCAGTTTGCAGGGAGACCTGAATGGCTACACCTTC.

The V gene is TRBV6-5, the J gene TRBJ2-1; 7 bases map to TRBD2. The CDR3 is 16 residues long. J gave up 1 base and V 2 bases, and 5 bases lay outside the gene matches. CDR1 MNHEY and CDR2 SVGAGI come from the germline V gene. CDR3 in DNA: TGTGCCAGCAGTTACGGGGGAGCGGGGTCCTACAATGAGCAGTTCTTC. Translation: CASSYGGAGSYNEQFF.

The CDR3 region has the DNA TGCAGTGCTAGACGATACATAGCGGGGGGAGATGAGCAGTTCTTC. Its protein product is CSARRYIAGGDEQFF. The chain links TRBV20-1 to TRBJ2-1; 10 bases are a match to TRBD2. The germline V gene has CDR1 DFQATT and CDR2 SNEGSKA (reference sequence). J was trimmed by 8 bases and V by 2 bases; bases with no gene match: 9. This CDR3 is built from 15 residues.

The chain links TRBV4-2 to TRBJ2-5; tentative D call: TRBD1 (5 bases). This CDR3 is 15 amino acids long. Germline V gene data show CDR1 as LGHNA and CDR2 as YNFKEQ. V was shortened by 0 bases and J by 11 bases, with 19 bases between the two germline ends. The CDR3 nucleotides are TGTGCCAGCAGCCAAGATCTGTGGGTAGGACAAGAGCAGTACTTC. Translated, it gives CASSQDLWVGQEQYF.

This clonotype was detected a few times. The chain employs TRBV6-2 or TRBV6-3 and TRBJ2-3, with D hard to call. V lost 5 bases and J 1 base, leaving 4 bases between the germline ends. The germline V gene encodes CDR1 MNHEY and CDR2 SVGEGT. The CDR3 extends over 12 amino acids. For the CDR3, the DNA is TGTGCCAGCAGTAAAGGCACAGATACGCAGTATTTT. Translation: CASSKGTDTQYF.

The rearrangement joins TRBV9 to TRBJ2-3; D possibly matches TRBD1 or TRBD2 (5 bases each). The CDR3 loop spans 14 amino acids. Germline-derived CDR1 and CDR2 are SGDLS and YYNGEE. Trimming left V 4 bases short and J 4 bases short, with 13 bases between. CDR3 amino acids: CASSPQVGADTQYF. The CDR3 DNA is TGTGCCAGCAGCCCACAGGTGGGAGCAGATACGCAGTATTTT.

The sample holds a few counts of this clonotype. J is TRBJ1-2 and V is TRBV7-6; possibly TRBD1 for D (5 bases). V was clipped by 3 bases and J by 5 bases, with 13 bases between them. CDR3 length equals 14 residues. CDR1 and CDR2 (germline): SGHVS, FNYEAQ. In DNA, the CDR3 is TGTGCCAGCAGCTTTGGAGGGGCACCGTATGGCTACACCTTC. It is translated as CASSFGGAPYGYTF.

This clonotype was counted at least ten times. The gene calls are TRBV10-3 and TRBJ1-1, with 7 bases matching TRBD1. The CDR3 runs 12 residues. Germline CDR1 ENHRY, CDR2 SYGVKD. The ends lost 4 bases at V and 6 bases at J; junction bases unmatched: 2. The CDR3 nucleotides are TGTGCCATCAGTGGACAGGGCCCTGAAGCTTTCTTT. It translates to CAISGQGPEAFF.

The rearrangement joins TRBV30 to TRBJ1-1; D call uncertain. Trimming took off 2 bases at V and 5 bases at J, with 9 bases between the two ends. The CDR3 sequence is 12 residues long. Germline lookup yields CDR1 GTSNPN and CDR2 SVGIG (reference sequence). This CDR3 is CAWSIGRTEAFF. DNA of the CDR3: TGTGCCTGGAGTATAGGGAGGACTGAAGCTTTCTTT.

V is TRBV9 and J is TRBJ2-3; 11 bases map to TRBD2. Germline CDR1 SGDLS, CDR2 YYNGEE. This CDR3 has 17 amino acids. The junction had 12 bases not matched to a gene; V was cut back by 3 bases and J by 6 bases. The CDR3 protein is CASSGVLLAGGDDTQYF. The DNA of the CDR3 is TGTGCCAGCAGCGGGGTTCTCCTAGCGGGGGGTGACGATACGCAGTATTTT.

The V call is TRBV11-2, the J call TRBJ1-2; 11 bases fit TRBD1. Per germline, CDR1 SGHAT and CDR2 FQNNGV. This CDR3 has 13 residues. V was clipped by 5 bases and J by 10 bases; unmatched bases: 6. Here the CDR3 reads CASSQGQGALYTF. CDR3 sequence (DNA): TGTGCCAGCAGCCAAGGACAGGGGGCTCTCTACACCTTC.

CDR3 bases: TGTGCCAGCAGCCAAGACTTGCTAAGAGGGGAGACCCAGTACTTC. This translates into CASSQDLLRGETQYF. V gene TRBV4-2 combines with J gene TRBJ2-7; maybe TRBD2 (5 bases). The J call may be in error: the DNA end matches TRBJ2-5 better. The CDR3 sequence is 15 residues long. The germline CDR1 and CDR2 sequences are LGHNA and YNFKEQ.

This clonotype was counted between two and nine times. V and J are TRBV7-2 and TRBJ1-2; D perhaps matches TRBD1 (5 bases). Germline V CDR1 and CDR2: SGHTA, FQGNSA. Trimming left V 5 bases short and J 2 bases short, with 15 bases between. The CDR3 spans 15 residues. CDR3 region: CASSRLRERNYGYTF. In nucleotides, the CDR3 is TGTGCCAGCAGCCGTCTCAGGGAAAGAAACTATGGCTACACCTTC.

The rearrangement joins TRBV7-6 to TRBJ2-3; the D gene is possibly TRBD2 (6 bases). V shed 5 bases and J shed 4 bases, with 16 bases lying between them. Germline CDR1 SGHVS, CDR2 FNYEAQ. CDR3 length: 15 amino acids. CDR3 sequence reads: CASSPNRRVADTQYF. The CDR3, as DNA: TGTGCCAGCAGCCCGAATAGGAGGGTAGCAGATACGCAGTATTTT.

This clonotype turned up a few times. The J gene is TRBJ2-5, the V gene TRBV9; TRBD2 agrees at 7 bases. Germline values: CDR1 SGDLS, CDR2 YYNGEE. The CDR3 is 15 residues long. Trimming took 0 bases from V and 1 from J; bases not matched to a gene: 3. CDR3 sequence: CASSVVGGPQETQYF. The CDR3 DNA reads TGTGCCAGCAGCGTAGTGGGAGGGCCCCAAGAGACCCAGTACTTC.

The chain employs TRBV11-2 and TRBJ2-5, with D perhaps being TRBD1 or TRBD2 (6 bases each). From germline, CDR1 is SGHAT and CDR2 FQNNGV. The CDR3 has 14 amino acids. V was cut by 8 bases and J by 0 bases, with 13 bases left in between. The chain's CDR3 is CASGRRGYQETQYF. DNA for the CDR3: TGTGCCAGCGGAAGGAGGGGGTACCAAGAGACCCAGTACTTC.

This clonotype was detected many times. J is TRBJ2-7 and V is TRBV29-1; D remains unclear. V was trimmed by 1 base and J by 4 bases, leaving 11 bases between them. This CDR3 region has 13 residues. In germline, CDR1 is SQVTM, CDR2 ANQGSEA. The chain's CDR3 is CSVEGAVPYEQYF. CDR3 bases: TGCAGCGTTGAAGGGGCAGTTCCTTACGAGCAGTACTTC.

The chain is built from TRBV6-1 and TRBJ2-1; perhaps TRBD2 as D (5 bases). Germline V CDR1 and CDR2: MNHNS, SASEGT. With 9 bases removed from V and 2 bases from J, the gap between germline ends came to 17 bases. The CDR3 has 15 amino acids. The CDR3 DNA is TGTGCCAGTCACCCTCAAGCGGCGGCCTACAATGAGCAGTTCTTC. Translating gives CASHPQAAAYNEQFF.